This entry describes one T cell receptor (beta chain). V lost 6 bases to trimming and J lost 5 bases, with 23 bases between them. Looked up from germline, CDR1 is SQVTM and CDR2 is ANQGSEA. CDR3 length: 15 residues. Target depth was 1 in 200,000 to 1 in 1 million T cells, about 10x per clonotype. Here immunoSEQ multiplex PCR was the method, and the copy in TCRdb shows in-frame clones only, minus some. The table lists about 140,000 clones, roughly 80% of them singletons. The data belong to a study of cytotoxic CD8 clonotypes in ibrutinib-treated CLL. Sequencing used PBMCs, obtained after 12 months of ibrutinib treatment. The gene calls are TRBV29-1 and TRBJ2-7; D may match TRBD1 or TRBD2 (6 bases each). This sequence originates from a human donor with chronic lymphocytic leukemia. The CDR3 protein is CSVRGLRGVAHEQYF. The CDR3 DNA sequence: TGCAGCGTGCGGGGCCTGAGGGGGGTAGCACACGAGCAGTACTTC.